Each of the 13 T cell receptor beta chains below was sequenced from the same sample in a study of T-cell reconstitution after alpha-beta-depleted transplantation in children. During its preparation, the TCRbeta library received unique molecular identifiers. MiXCR was run by TCRdb on the PCR reads, yielding one entry per CDR3 protein. The sample carries 70,000 to 95,000 distinct CDR3 sequences, about a sixth recorded once. The sample consisted of PBMCs, mostly from graft donor cells, taken 180 days after TCRalphabeta/CD19-depleted stem cell transplant. Receptors originate from a male patient aged 2-15 years who had a stem cell transplant for acute lymphoblastic leukemia, so the T cells may come from the graft donor.

Regarding this clonotype: At one end, the junction sequence differs from germline, possibly due to a read error. V is TRBV29-1 and J is TRBJ2-7, with a weak D call TRBD1 (6 bases). CDR1 SQVTM and CDR2 ANQGSEA come from the germline V gene. CDR3 length: 14 amino acids. The CDR3 DNA is TGCAGAGTTGGCGGCAGGGGCGCTCTCTACAAGCAGTACTTC. Protein product: CRVGGRGALYKQYF.

The sample holds a few counts of this clonotype. J is TRBJ1-2 and V is TRBV15; D is undetermined. This CDR3 region has 14 residues. Trimming pared 0 bases from V and 4 bases from J, leaving 9 bases between. The germline V gene has CDR1 LNHNV and CDR2 YYDKDF (reference sequence). CDR3 DNA sequence: TGTGCCACCAGCAGAGATAAAGTCTTCTATGGCTACACCTTC. Its protein product is CATSRDKVFYGYTF.

This clonotype was found a few times. The genes are TRBV5-1 and TRBJ2-1; 9 positions match TRBD2. The CDR3 extends over 16 amino acids. Germline V gene data show CDR1 as SGHRS and CDR2 as YFSETQ. V lost 4 bases, J lost 5 bases, and 10 bases stayed unmatched. The CDR3 region has the DNA TGCGCCAGCAGCCTTGGGGGACTAGCAGATCACAATGAGCAGTTCTTC. Its translation is CASSLGGLADHNEQFF.

This clonotype was seen a few times. The V gene is TRBV7-6, the J gene TRBJ2-5; no clear D. The CDR3 extends over 14 amino acids. CDR1 is SGHVS and CDR2 is FNYEAQ in the germline V gene. V gave up 4 bases and J gave up 1 base, with 10 bases separating them. CDR3 loop: CASSSRTVQETQYF. CDR3 nucleotide sequence: TGTGCCAGCAGCTCCCGGACGGTCCAAGAGACCCAGTACTTC.

This clonotype showed up just a few times. The chain uses TRBV10-3 and TRBJ2-7; perhaps D is TRBD1 or TRBD2 (5 bases each). The germline gives CDR1 ENHRY, CDR2 SYGVKD. This CDR3 is 15 amino acids long. V dropped 3 bases and J dropped 3 bases, with 15 bases sitting between them. The CDR3, as DNA: TGTGCCATCAGTGAATTGAGGGGTCGAGACTACGAGCAGTACTTC. Its translation: CAISELRGRDYEQYF.

A few counts support this clonotype. The V call is TRBV7-8, the J call TRBJ2-7; D may be TRBD1 (6 bases). Trimming left V 4 bases short and J 6 bases short, with 13 bases between. This CDR3 is 13 amino acids long. Per the germline V gene, CDR1 is SGHVS and CDR2 is FQNEAQ. The DNA for the CDR3 is TGTGCCAGCAGCTCCAGGGGTCTCTCCGAGCAGTACTTC. Its protein is CASSSRGLSEQYF.

The chain recombines TRBV10-3 with TRBJ2-7, with 9 bases matching TRBD1. After removal of 8 bases from V and 1 base from J, the junction contained 9 bases not matched to a gene. The CDR3 consists of 15 residues. Germline CDR1 is ENHRY and CDR2 is SYGVKD. This CDR3 reads CAICSPGQGSYEQYF. CDR3 bases: TGTGCCATCTGTTCCCCGGGACAGGGTTCCTACGAGCAGTACTTC.

Remarks on this clonotype: This may stem from a read error, because a much larger clone lies one nucleotide away. This chain connects TRBV5-1 to TRBJ1-1; D is undetermined. The CDR3 covers 15 residues. Germline V gene sequence: CDR1 SGHRS, CDR2 YFSETQ. The CDR3, as DNA: TGCGCCAGCAGCTTGGCGAGAGAAATGAACACTGAAGCTTCCTTT. It yields the protein CASSLAREMNTEASF. The full variable domain, rest sourced from reference TRBV5-1 and TRBJ1-1, is KAGVTQTPRYLIKTRGQQVTLSCSPISGHRSVSWYQQTPGQGLQFLFEYFSETQRNKGNFPGRFSGRQFSNSRSEMNVSTLELGDSALYLCASSLAREMNTEASFGQGTRLTVV.

The gene calls are TRBV20-1 and TRBJ2-5; maybe TRBD2 (6 bases). The germline CDR1 and CDR2 sequences are DFQATT and SNEGSKA (reference sequence). This CDR3 contains 13 residues. V was trimmed by 5 bases and J by 3 bases, leaving 13 bases between them. In DNA, the CDR3 is TGCAGTGCTTCTGGCGGGGCCGAAGAGACCCAGTACTTC. Translating gives CSASGGAEETQYF.

The sample holds a few counts of this clonotype. This chain connects TRBV9 to TRBJ2-1; D remains unclear. The germline V and J ends were trimmed by 4 bases and 15 bases, with 20 bases remaining between them. Germline values: CDR1 SGDLS, CDR2 YYNGEE. This CDR3 contains 13 residues. This CDR3 is CASSSPASWVRFF. The CDR3 nucleotides are TGTGCCAGCAGCTCCCCTGCCTCCTGGGTAAGGTTCTTC.

The table lists this clonotype with a few counts. This chain uses TRBV7-9 with TRBJ1-2; TRBD1 aligns across 10 bases. The V segment lost 5 bases and the J segment 7 bases; nucleotides outside the gene matches: 4. The CDR3 sequence is 13 residues long. Germline CDR1 SEHNR, CDR2 FQNEAQ (reference sequence). The CDR3 reads CASSPGQGGGYTF. CDR3 sequence (DNA): TGTGCCAGCAGCCCCGGACAGGGGGGTGGCTACACCTTC.

This chain connects TRBV7-2 to TRBJ1-1, with D perhaps TRBD1 (6 bases). V lost 4 bases and J 3 bases, leaving 12 bases between the germline ends. This CDR3 region has 14 residues. CDR1 SGHTA and CDR2 FQGNSA come from the germline V gene. For the CDR3, the DNA is TGTGCCAGCAGCTCCCAGGGGTTGGACACTGAAGCTTTCTTT. Protein product: CASSSQGLDTEAFF.

V usage is TRBV24-1 and J usage is TRBJ1-5; TRBD1 is a possible D gene (5 bases). Trimming removed 5 bases at V and 6 bases at J, with 13 bases between. From germline, CDR1 is KGHDR and CDR2 SFDVKD. The CDR3 runs 14 residues. The CDR3 sequence is CATSGRGRSQPQHF. The CDR3 region has the DNA TGTGCCACCAGTGGGAGGGGTAGGAGTCAGCCCCAGCATTTT.